The 8 T cell receptor beta chains reported below all come from one sample, sequenced in a study of CD8 T cells in ankylosing spondylitis (dated by TCRdb to 2016 to 2017). Receptors were amplified or captured by 5' RACE. Sequencing relied on an Illumina HiSeq 2500. TCRdb reprocessed the public reads (quality trimming at Q25 with fastp, clone calling with MiXCR) and kept in-frame beta chains. CDR3 protein duplicates are merged, each entry listing the most common genes and DNA. The sample table records approximately 250,000 distinct CDR3 sequences; 8% to 11% of these occur just once. In total, the top ten clones hold about 2.8% of the sample. The source material was blood, either unsorted or a sorted T cell fraction (not recorded which). The receptors derive from a male donor with ankylosing spondylitis or in good health (not recorded which).

This clonotype was detected ten times or more. The chain has TRBV12-3 or TRBV12-4 and TRBJ2-5, with D tentatively TRBD1 (5 bases). This CDR3 contains 13 residues. V gave up 6 bases and J gave up 1 base, with 9 bases separating them. CDR3 sequence: CASRVDSQETQYF. CDR3 sequence (DNA): TGTGCCAGCAGGGTAGACAGCCAAGAGACCCAGTACTTC.

Many counts were recorded for this clonotype. The rearrangement joins TRBV30 to TRBJ1-2; a possible D gene is TRBD1 (5 bases). Trimming left V 3 bases short and J 7 bases short, with 15 bases between. The germline V gene has CDR1 GTSNPN and CDR2 SVGIG (reference sequence). This CDR3 is built from 13 residues. The CDR3: CAWRQAEMGGYTF. The CDR3 DNA is TGTGCCTGGAGACAGGCCGAGATGGGTGGCTACACCTTC. The variable domain in full, with the rest retrieved from reference TRBV30 and TRBJ1-2, is SQTIHQWPATLVQPVGSPLSLECTVEGTSNPNLYWYRQAAGRGLQLLFYSVGIGQISSEVPQNLSASRPQDRQFILSSKKLLLSDSGFYLCAWRQAEMGGYTFGSGTRLTVV.

Only a few counts were recorded for this clonotype. The chain combines TRBV5-6 with TRBJ2-6; no definite D call. This CDR3 contains 15 residues. Germline assignment: CDR1 SGHDT and CDR2 YYEEEE. The V and J ends lost 1 base and 2 bases respectively, with 7 bases between them. In DNA, the CDR3 is TGTGCCAGCAGCTTGTCCCCAACTGGGGCCAACGTCCTGACTTTC. It specifies CASSLSPTGANVLTF.

A few counts support this clonotype. The CDR3 here is CAWRDPGRNQPQHF. The CDR3 coding sequence is TGTGCCTGGAGGGACCCGGGCCGCAATCAGCCCCAGCATTTT. The V and J genes are TRBV30 and TRBJ1-5; D not resolved. Looked up from germline, CDR1 is GTSNPN and CDR2 is SVGIG (reference sequence). The CDR3 totals 14 residues. V shed 3 bases and J shed 2 bases, with 11 bases lying between them.

The sample holds many counts of this clonotype. V and J are TRBV2 and TRBJ2-2; D not certain. The CDR3 runs to 14 residues. From germline, CDR1 is SNHLY and CDR2 FYNNEI. V lost 5 bases and J 2 bases, leaving 9 bases between the germline ends. The CDR3 DNA reads as TGTGCCAGCAGTATCGACATCAACACCGGGGAGCTGTTTTTT. Its translation: CASSIDINTGELFF.

Of note for this clonotype: A much larger clone is a single base away; this may be a read error. V and J are TRBV29-1 and TRBJ2-5; no firm D call. The length of the CDR3 is 13 residues. Trimming stripped 1 base from V and 6 bases from J, with 12 bases between. The germline V gene has CDR1 SQVTM and CDR2 ANQGSEA. This chain's CDR3 is CSVEVLHRQTQYF. The CDR3 region has the DNA TGCAGCGTTGAAGTCCTGCATCGGCAGACCCAGTACTTC.

In its sample, this clonotype was seen a few times. The genes are TRBV19 and TRBJ2-1; D unclear. Germline lookup yields CDR1 LNHDA and CDR2 SQIVND (reference sequence). There are 14 residues in the CDR3. V was clipped by 3 bases and J by 7 bases, with 13 bases between them. The CDR3 nucleotides read TGTGCCAGTAGTATGACGACACGGGTGAATGAGCAGTTCTTC. It yields the protein CASSMTTRVNEQFF.

This clonotype was found many times. The chain has TRBV6-1 and TRBJ2-3; the D call may be TRBD1 or TRBD2 (6 bases each). Germline lookup yields CDR1 MNHNS and CDR2 SASEGT. V was clipped by 4 bases and J by 0 bases, with 17 bases between them. The CDR3 is made up of 17 amino acids. The CDR3 nucleotides read TGTGCCAGCAGTGGACCAGACGGGGGCCGTAGCACAGATACGCAGTATTTT. As protein: CASSGPDGGRSTDTQYF.